This T cell receptor beta chain was recovered during a study of PD-1 blockade in mismatch repair-deficient tumors. Turning to the study itself: Patients had approximately 13 mismatch repair-deficient cancer types, all previously treated and progressing. Points from the study as a whole: Tumor-resident clones, often undetectable pretreatment in blood, expanded then contracted after pembrolizumab.

The assay was immunoSEQ multiplex PCR, and TCRdb's table has in-frame clones only and misses some. The sample records 50,000 or so clones, around 77% being singletons. V lost 2 bases, J lost 6 bases, and 14 bases lay in between. Germline V gives CDR1 WSHSY, CDR2 SAAADI. This CDR3 contains 15 residues. Details on this clone: Its antigen remains unknown.

Mismatch repair deficiency was confirmed in all patients, by PCR or immunohistochemistry. A few pembrolizumab responders had their TCRs sequenced. This TCR was sampled from an adult with mismatch repair-deficient cancer. The chain employs TRBV10-2 and TRBJ2-1; D might be TRBD2 (6 bases). The specimen comprised PBMCs, sampled before pembrolizumab treatment. The DNA of the CDR3 is TGCGCCAGCAGTGAGCGTTCGGGAGCAGGCAATGAGCAGTTCTTC. Protein sequence: CASSERSGAGNEQFF.